This T cell receptor beta chain was sequenced in a study of cytomegalovirus exposure and HLA in healthy donors. Overall study findings and caveats: According to a later analysis, most TCR beta chains associated with CMV appeared HLA-restricted.

This clone was detected only a few times. Antigen unknown. Vbeta (60) and Jbeta (13) primers were used in the PCR. Generated by immunoSEQ multiplex PCR, the TCRdb table keeps only in-frame clones and is missing some. The table shows around 130,000 clones, with over 75% occurring only once. Per germline, CDR1 MGHDK and CDR2 SYGVNS. The CDR3 has 14 amino acids. Trimming cost V 4 bases and J 2 bases; bases outside gene matches: 4. This chain joins TRBV25-1 and TRBJ2-5; 7 bases line up with TRBD1. Input material: PBMCs. The origin of this receptor is a young man in good health and CMV-seropositive. For the CDR3, the DNA is TGTGCCAGCAGTGGTGCCAGGGGGCAAGAGACCCAGTACTTC. Encoded protein: CASSGARGQETQYF. The full variable domain, rest sourced from reference TRBV25-1 and TRBJ2-5, is EADIYQTPRYLVIGTGKKITLECSQTMGHDKMYWYQQDPGMELHLIHYSYGVNSTEKGDLSSESTVSRIRTEHFPLTLESARPSHTSQYLCASSGARGQETQYFGPGTRLLVL.